Here is one T cell receptor (beta chain) with its context. The sample originates from a study of T cell changes during pregnancy in multiple sclerosis. Produced via immunoSEQ multiplex PCR; TCRdb's table is partial and in-frame only. The data show about 76,000 clones, about 94% seen once. The CDR3 totals 15 residues. Germline lookup yields CDR1 SGHTA and CDR2 FQGNSA. V was pared by 0 bases and J by 7 bases, with 13 bases between. The sequence derives from a female donor with multiple sclerosis, enrolled in a pregnancy study. J is TRBJ1-5 and V is TRBV7-2; D is perhaps TRBD1 (6 bases). Source: peripheral blood, taken in the third trimester of pregnancy. This CDR3 reads CASSLASTGRQPQHF. The CDR3 coding sequence is TGTGCCAGCAGCTTAGCGTCGACAGGTAGGCAGCCCCAGCATTTT.